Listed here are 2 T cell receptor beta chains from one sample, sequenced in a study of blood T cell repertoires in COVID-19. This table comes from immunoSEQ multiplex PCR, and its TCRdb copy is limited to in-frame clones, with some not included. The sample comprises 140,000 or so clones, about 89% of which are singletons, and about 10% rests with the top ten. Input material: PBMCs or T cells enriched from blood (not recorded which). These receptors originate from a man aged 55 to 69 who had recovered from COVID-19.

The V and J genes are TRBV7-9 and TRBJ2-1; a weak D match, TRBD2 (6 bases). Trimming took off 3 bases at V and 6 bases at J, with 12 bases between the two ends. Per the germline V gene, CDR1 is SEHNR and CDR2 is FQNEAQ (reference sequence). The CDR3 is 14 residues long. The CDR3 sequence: CASSLASERNEQFF. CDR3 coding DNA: TGTGCCAGCAGCTTGGCTAGCGAGCGCAATGAGCAGTTCTTC.

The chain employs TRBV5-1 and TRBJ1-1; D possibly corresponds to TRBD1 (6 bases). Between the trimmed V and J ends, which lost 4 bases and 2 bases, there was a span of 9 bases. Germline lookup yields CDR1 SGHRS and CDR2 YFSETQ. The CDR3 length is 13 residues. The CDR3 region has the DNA TGCGCCAGCAGCGGGGACACTAACACTGAAGCTTTCTTT. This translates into CASSGDTNTEAFF. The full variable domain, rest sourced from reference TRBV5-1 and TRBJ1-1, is KAGVTQTPRYLIKTRGQQVTLSCSPISGHRSVSWYQQTPGQGLQFLFEYFSETQRNKGNFPGRFSGRQFSNSRSEMNVSTLELGDSALYLCASSGDTNTEAFFGQGTRLTVV.